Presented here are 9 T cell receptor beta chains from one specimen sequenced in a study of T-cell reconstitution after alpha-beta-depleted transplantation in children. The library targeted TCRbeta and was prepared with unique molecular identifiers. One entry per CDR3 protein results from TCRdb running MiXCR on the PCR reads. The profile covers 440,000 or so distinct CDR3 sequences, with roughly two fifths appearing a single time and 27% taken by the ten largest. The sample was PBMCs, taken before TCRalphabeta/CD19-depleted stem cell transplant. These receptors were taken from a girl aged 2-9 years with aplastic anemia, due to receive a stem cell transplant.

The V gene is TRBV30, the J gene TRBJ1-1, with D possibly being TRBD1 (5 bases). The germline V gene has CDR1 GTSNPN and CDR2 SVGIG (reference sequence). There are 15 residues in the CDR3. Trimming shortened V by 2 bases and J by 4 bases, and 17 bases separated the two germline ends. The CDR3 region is CAWSFQPHGTTEAFF. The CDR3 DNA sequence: TGTGCCTGGAGTTTCCAGCCACATGGGACCACTGAAGCTTTCTTT. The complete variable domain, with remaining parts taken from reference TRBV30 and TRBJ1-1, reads SQTIHQWPATLVQPVGSPLSLECTVEGTSNPNLYWYRQAAGRGLQLLFYSVGIGQISSEVPQNLSASRPQDRQFILSSKKLLLSDSGFYLCAWSFQPHGTTEAFFGQGTRLTVV.

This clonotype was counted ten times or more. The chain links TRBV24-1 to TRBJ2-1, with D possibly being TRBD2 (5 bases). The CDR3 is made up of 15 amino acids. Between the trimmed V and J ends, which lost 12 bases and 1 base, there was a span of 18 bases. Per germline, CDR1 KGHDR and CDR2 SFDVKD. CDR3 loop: CAVKAPGGSYNEQFF. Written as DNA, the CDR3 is TGTGCCGTCAAGGCCCCCGGCGGGTCCTACAATGAGCAGTTCTTC.

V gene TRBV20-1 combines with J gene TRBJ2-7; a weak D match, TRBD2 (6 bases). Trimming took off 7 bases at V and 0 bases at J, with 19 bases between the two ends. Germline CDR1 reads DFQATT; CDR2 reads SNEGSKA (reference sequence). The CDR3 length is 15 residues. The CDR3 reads CSVADGSGLSYEQYF. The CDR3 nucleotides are TGCAGTGTCGCGGATGGGAGCGGGCTCTCCTACGAGCAGTACTTC.

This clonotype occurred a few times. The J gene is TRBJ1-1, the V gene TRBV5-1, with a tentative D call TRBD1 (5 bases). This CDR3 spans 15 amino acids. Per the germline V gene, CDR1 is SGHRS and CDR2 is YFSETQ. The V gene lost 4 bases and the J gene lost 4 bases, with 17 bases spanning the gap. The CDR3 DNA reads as TGCGCCAGCAGCCACGGGGGGGGAGGAGGCACTGAAGCTTTCTTT. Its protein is CASSHGGGGGTEAFF.

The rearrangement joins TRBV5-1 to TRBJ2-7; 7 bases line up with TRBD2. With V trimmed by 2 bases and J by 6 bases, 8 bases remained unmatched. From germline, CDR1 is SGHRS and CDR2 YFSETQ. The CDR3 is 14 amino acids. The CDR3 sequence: CASSFAGDGAEQYF. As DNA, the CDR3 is TGCGCCAGCAGCTTCGCGGGAGACGGGGCCGAGCAGTACTTC.

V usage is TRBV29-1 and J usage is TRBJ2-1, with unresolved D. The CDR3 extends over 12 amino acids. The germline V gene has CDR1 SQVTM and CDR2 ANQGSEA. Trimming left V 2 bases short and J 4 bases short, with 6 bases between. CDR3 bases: TGCAGCGTTGAAAACAGATACAATGAGCAGTTCTTC. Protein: CSVENRYNEQFF.

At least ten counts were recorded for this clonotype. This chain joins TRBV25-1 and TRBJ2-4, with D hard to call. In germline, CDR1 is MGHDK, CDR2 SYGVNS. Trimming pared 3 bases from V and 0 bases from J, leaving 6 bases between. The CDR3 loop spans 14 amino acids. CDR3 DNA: TGTGCCAGCAGTGATCCTTTAGCCAAAAACATTCAGTACTTC. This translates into CASSDPLAKNIQYF.

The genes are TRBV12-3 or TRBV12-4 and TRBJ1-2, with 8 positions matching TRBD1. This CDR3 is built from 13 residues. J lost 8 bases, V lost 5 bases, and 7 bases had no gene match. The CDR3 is CASSPQGAEGYTF. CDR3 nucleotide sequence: TGTGCCAGCAGTCCCCAGGGGGCGGAAGGCTACACCTTC.

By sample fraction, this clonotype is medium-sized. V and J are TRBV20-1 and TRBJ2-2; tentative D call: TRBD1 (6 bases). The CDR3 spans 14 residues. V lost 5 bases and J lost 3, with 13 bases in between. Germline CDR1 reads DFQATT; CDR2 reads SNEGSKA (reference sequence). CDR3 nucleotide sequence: TGCAGTGCTGCAGACAGGACCTACACCGGGGAGCTGTTTTTT. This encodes CSAADRTYTGELFF.